This T cell receptor beta chain was observed in a study of T cell responses to AZD1222 COVID-19 vaccine. Study details: Pooled together were second doses at about 4 or about 12 weeks.

About this clone itself: Its antigen is unknown.

CDR3 length: 16 residues. Using immunoSEQ multiplex PCR, the repertoire was profiled, and TCRdb retains in-frame clones only, with some absent. This sample has some 140,000 clones, with 90% found just once. Study-level points and caveats: Seropositive status at baseline applied to only six AZD1222 recipients. White British ancestry dominated among donors, who included more females, and clonal diversity was possibly underestimated. The study found vaccine-associated CD4 TCRs spanning spike, dominant at 160-218 and 743-854.

The sample was peripheral blood, taken on day 0 of AZD1222 vaccination. V is TRBV21-1 and J is TRBJ2-3; the table's TRBD2 call for D was not verified on the DNA. TRBV21-1 is a recognized pseudogene. This sequence originates from an adult in good health. CDR3 bases: TGTGCCAGCAGCAAGGGCGGGAGGGCAAGCACAGATACGCAGTATTTT. Translating it yields CASSKGGRASTDTQYF.